This entry concerns a single TCR beta chain. Unstimulated regulatory T cells (CD4+CD25+CD127-), CD4+CD25- non-regulatory cells, CD4 and CD8 cells were FACS-sorted from thawed PBMCs. The source of the sample is a study of Tregs in tolerant kidney transplant recipients. Clones were sequenced by immunoSEQ multiplex PCR, and TCRdb holds only the in-frame ones, with some missing. The sample contains approximately 90,000 clones, approximately 92% of which appear only once. V dropped 5 bases and J dropped 6; count of bases not matched to a gene: 11. The CDR3 length is 15 residues. Germline loops: CDR1 SGHAT, CDR2 FQNNGV.

Sequencing used CD8+ T cells from blood. The receptor was derived from a human donor in good health. The V gene is TRBV11-2, the J gene TRBJ2-3, with TRBD1 matching 7 bases. The CDR3: CASSRLGGPGDTQYF. The CDR3 DNA reads TGTGCCAGCAGCCGCCTAGGGGGCCCCGGGGATACGCAGTATTTT. Complete variable domain (other parts from reference TRBV11-2 and TRBJ2-3): EAGVAQSPRYKIIEKRQSVAFWCNPISGHATLYWYQQILGQGPKLLIQFQNNGVVDDSQLPKDRFSAERLKGVDSTLKIQPAKLEDSAVYLCASSRLGGPGDTQYFGPGTRLTVL.